The subject of this entry is one T cell receptor beta chain. Its antigen remains undetermined. No much larger clone exists at a distance of one base, and base qualities are not known. This sample is part of a study of response to subunit inactivated influenza vaccine (dated by TCRdb to between 2017 and 2018). Notes on the research overall: The study used deep quantitative T cell receptor repertoire profiling to track responses to a trivalent subunit inactivated influenza vaccine.

Results and caveats for the whole study, not just this receptor: The authors proposed that each seasonal influenza vaccination may bring in only a limited number of new T cells.

Preparation of the library involved RT-PCR. Instrument on record: Illumina HiSeq 2500. Clones were called with MiXCR by TCRdb after fastp trimmed the public reads at Q25, and only in-frame beta chains were retained. CDR3 protein sequences are deduplicated, and each keeps its most common genes and DNA. The sample has about half a million distinct CDR3 sequences on record, about 25% of them singletons. 1.5% to 2% of the sample is in the top ten clones. V ends up 1 base short and J 8 bases short, with an unmatched junction base count of 7. The cysteine opens and the phenylalanine closes a CDR3 of 17 amino acids. Of the read, only the CDR3 DNA is kept; its 51 bases are in frame from base 1. From the germline V gene, CDR1 is MGHRA and CDR2 is YSYEKL.

This sequence uses TRBV4-1 and TRBJ2-1, and 14 junctional nucleotides match TRBD2. The TCR was taken from a man aged 50 to 59 who received an inactivated influenza vaccine. Donor details come from another sample of the same person, matched by shared clones. The sample here was CD4+ T cells sorted from PBMCs, taken more than 4 days after vaccination. The CDR3 protein is CASSQVIRLAGGDEQFF. The nucleotide sequence reads as follows: TGCGCCAGCAGCCAAGTTATACGACTAGCGGGGGGGGATGAGCAGTTCTTC.